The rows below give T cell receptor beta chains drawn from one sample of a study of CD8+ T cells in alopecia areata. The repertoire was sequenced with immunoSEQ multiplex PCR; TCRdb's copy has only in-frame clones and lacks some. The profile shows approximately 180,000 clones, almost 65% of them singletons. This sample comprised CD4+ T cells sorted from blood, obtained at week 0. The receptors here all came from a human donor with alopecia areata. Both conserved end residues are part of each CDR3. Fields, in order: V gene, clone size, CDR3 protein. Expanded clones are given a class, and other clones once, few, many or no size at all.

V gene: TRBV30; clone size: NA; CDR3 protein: CAWSRGDTEAFF
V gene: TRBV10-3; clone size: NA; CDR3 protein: CASCTSGSTDTQYF
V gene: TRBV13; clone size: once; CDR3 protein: CASSFAGTMGTQYF
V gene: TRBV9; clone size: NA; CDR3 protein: CASSAEQGAVGEKLFF
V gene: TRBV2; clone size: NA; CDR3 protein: CASSVGGVKPQHF
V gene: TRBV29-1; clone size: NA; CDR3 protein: CSVQGLGGEKLFF
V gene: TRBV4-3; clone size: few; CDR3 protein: CASSQEGSSYEQYF
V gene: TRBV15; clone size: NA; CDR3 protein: CATRGKLETGVQETQYF
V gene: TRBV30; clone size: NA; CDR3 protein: CAWGAYYGYTF
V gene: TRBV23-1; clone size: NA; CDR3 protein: CASSQAQASYEQYF
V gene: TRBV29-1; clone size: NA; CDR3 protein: CSVEEGTRHTF
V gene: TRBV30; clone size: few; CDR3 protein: CAWSVRQLTGYTF
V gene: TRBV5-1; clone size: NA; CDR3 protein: CASSLDRVADSPLHF
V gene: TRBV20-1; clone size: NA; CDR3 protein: CSATGQSF
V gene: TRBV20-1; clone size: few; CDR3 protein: CSARDLPEAFF
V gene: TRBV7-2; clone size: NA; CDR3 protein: CASSSKETQYF
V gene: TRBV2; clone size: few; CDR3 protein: CASSDSGPRETQYF
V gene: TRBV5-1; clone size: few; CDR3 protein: CASRVTVSTDTQYF
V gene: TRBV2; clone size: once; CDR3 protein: CASSEQGAPQGYTF
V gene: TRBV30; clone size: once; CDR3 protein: CAWSVNSGNNSPLHF
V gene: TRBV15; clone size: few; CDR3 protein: CATSRPPQETQYF
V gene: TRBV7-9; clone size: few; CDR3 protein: CASSPSGIGVSYEQYF
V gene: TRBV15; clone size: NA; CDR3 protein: CATSRVQGAREQFF
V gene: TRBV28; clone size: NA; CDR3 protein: CASRLGGQETQYF
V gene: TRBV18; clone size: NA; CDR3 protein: CAGAPLGFDGYTF
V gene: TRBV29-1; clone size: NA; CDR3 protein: CSGRNTTEETQYF
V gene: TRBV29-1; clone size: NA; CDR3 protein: CSVTQGAMNTEAFF
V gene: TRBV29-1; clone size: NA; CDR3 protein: CSVVAILSGRNTIYF
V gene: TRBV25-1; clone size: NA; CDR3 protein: CASSAGTTDTQYF
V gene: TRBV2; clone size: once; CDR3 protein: CASSEEQGEADTQYF
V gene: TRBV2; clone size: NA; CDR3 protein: CASSGGQGYGYTF
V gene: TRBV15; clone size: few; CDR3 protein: CATSRQTSLAGEQFF
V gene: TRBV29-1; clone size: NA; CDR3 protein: CSVDVPPGTDTQYF
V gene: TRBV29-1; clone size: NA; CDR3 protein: CSDTQGSGYTF
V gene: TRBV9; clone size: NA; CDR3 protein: CASSVEDYAANVLTF
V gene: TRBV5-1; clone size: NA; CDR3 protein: CASSPVSRGNNSPLHF
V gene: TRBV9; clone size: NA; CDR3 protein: CASSVGLEGADEQFF
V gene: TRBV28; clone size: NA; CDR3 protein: CASSLLGVGTEAFF
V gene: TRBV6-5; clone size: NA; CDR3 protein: CASSYLGAQYF
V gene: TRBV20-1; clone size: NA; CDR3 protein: CSAAGGNEQFF
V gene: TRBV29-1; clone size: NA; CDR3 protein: CSVSPAGRRETQYF
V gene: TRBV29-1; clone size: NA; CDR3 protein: CSVAPSPSSGYGYTF
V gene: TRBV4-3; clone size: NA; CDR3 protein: CASSQVATETYGYTF
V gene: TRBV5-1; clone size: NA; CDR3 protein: CASSTPDGTSGYTF
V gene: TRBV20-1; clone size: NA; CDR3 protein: CSAARTDTQYF
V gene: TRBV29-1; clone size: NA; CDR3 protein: CSVDRTGDQQFF
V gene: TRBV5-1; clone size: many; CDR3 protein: CASSVTLVNEQFF